These 23 T cell receptor beta chains were all obtained from the same sample, sequenced in a study of a mutant IDH1 vaccine in newly diagnosed glioma. Time point indicated: week 47, end of study. The vaccine gave 300 ug of a 20-mer mutant IDH1 peptide subcutaneously per dose. Their recognized antigens are unknown. The protocol was immunoSEQ multiplex PCR, while the TCRdb copy is restricted to in-frame clones and leaves out a portion. The table records tens of thousands of clones, approximately 65% of them present only once. The input for sequencing was peripheral blood mononuclear cells (PBMCs), taken from a glioma patient whose treatment included an IDH1 peptide vaccine. Receptor source: a middle-aged man with glioma. Some clones in this sample may be carry-over from other donors' samples.

The chain joins TRBV2 to TRBJ1-6, with D maybe TRBD1 (6 bases). This CDR3 is built from 14 residues. V gave up 8 bases and J gave up 10 bases, with 18 bases separating them. Germline values: CDR1 SNHLY, CDR2 FYNNEI. CDR3 loop: CASYTGNGVSPLHF. CDR3 nucleotides: TGTGCCAGCTACACAGGGAATGGCGTGTCACCCCTCCACTTT.

The J gene is TRBJ2-7, the V gene TRBV6-5, with D possibly being TRBD2 (6 bases). The CDR3 spans 15 residues. The V end lost 7 bases, the J end lost 2 bases, and 18 bases lay between the germline ends. CDR1 MNHEY and CDR2 SVGAGI come from the germline V gene. CDR3 sequence reads: CASKLNGDFTYEQYF. CDR3 nucleotides: TGTGCCAGCAAGCTGAACGGGGACTTCACCTACGAGCAGTACTTC.

The gene calls are TRBV2 and TRBJ1-1, with unresolved D. The CDR3 is 14 amino acids. Per the germline V gene, CDR1 is SNHLY and CDR2 is FYNNEI. The V end was cut by 10 bases, the J end by 3 bases, with 18 bases between. CDR3 region: CATRTGGMYTEAFF. The CDR3 DNA is TGTGCCACCCGTACGGGTGGTATGTACACTGAAGCTTTCTTT. Full variable domain (missing parts from reference TRBV2 and TRBJ1-1): EPEVTQTPSHQVTQMGQEVILRCVPISNHLYFYWYRQILGQKVEFLVSFYNNEISEKSEIFDDQFSVERPDGSNFTLKIRSTKLEDSAMYFCATRTGGMYTEAFFGQGTRLTVV.

This CDR3 is CASSPGQGRYEQYF. DNA of the CDR3: TGTGCCAGCAGCCCAGGACAGGGGCGCTACGAGCAGTACTTC. The chain has TRBV6-5 and TRBJ2-7, with TRBD1 matching over 9 bases. This CDR3 is 14 amino acids long. V lost 6 bases, J lost 3 bases, and 6 bases stayed unmatched. CDR1 is MNHEY and CDR2 is SVGAGI in the germline V gene.

The chain combines TRBV10-3 with TRBJ2-7, with 8 bases fitting TRBD1. The germline gives CDR1 ENHRY, CDR2 SYGVKD. The CDR3 is 11 amino acids. V lost 10 bases to trimming and J lost 4 bases; unmatched junction nucleotides: 3. CDR3 sequence: CATRTGYEQYF. The CDR3 DNA reads as TGTGCCACACGGACAGGGTACGAGCAGTACTTC.

V and J are TRBV5-1 and TRBJ2-3, with D possibly TRBD1 on 6 matching bases. Trimming shortened V by 3 bases and J by 0 bases, and 17 bases separated the two germline ends. Per the germline V gene, CDR1 is SGHRS and CDR2 is YFSETQ. This CDR3 has 17 amino acids. The CDR3 nucleotides are TGCGCCAGCAGCTATACCCCGGGACAAAGAAGCACAGATACGCAGTATTTT. Its protein is CASSYTPGQRSTDTQYF.

In this sample, this clone turned up a few times. The chain recombines TRBV29-1 with TRBJ1-2, with D possibly being TRBD1 (6 bases). The CDR3 extends over 13 amino acids. The germline V gene has CDR1 SQVTM and CDR2 ANQGSEA. V lost 4 bases to trimming and J lost 2 bases, with 11 bases between them. The CDR3 bases are TGCAGCGTTGGAAGGGGGGAGAACTATGGCTACACCTTC. The encoded protein is CSVGRGENYGYTF.

This chain joins TRBV15 and TRBJ2-5, with 8 positions matching TRBD2. Germline CDR1 LNHNV, CDR2 YYDKDF (reference sequence). CDR3 length: 15 amino acids. V lost 3 bases and J lost 5; bases outside the gene matches: 8. CDR3: CATSSGGAIRETQYF. The DNA for the CDR3 is TGTGCCACCAGCAGCGGGGGGGCGATACGGGAGACCCAGTACTTC.

CDR3 loop: CASSYGTGQETQYF. The CDR3 coding sequence is TGTGCCAGCAGTTATGGAACGGGACAAGAGACCCAGTACTTC. The chain joins TRBV6-5 to TRBJ2-5, with D possibly TRBD2 on 5 matching bases. This CDR3 comprises 14 residues. V was trimmed by 3 bases and J by 2 bases, leaving 10 bases between them. Germline V gene data show CDR1 as MNHEY and CDR2 as SVGAGI.

The chain carries TRBV2 and TRBJ1-2; D not resolved. Trimming took 8 bases from V and 3 from J, leaving 7 bases between them. The CDR3 totals 11 residues. Looked up from germline, CDR1 is SNHLY and CDR2 is FYNNEI. CDR3 nucleotide sequence: TGTGCCAGCGGTTTCGACTATGGCTACACCTTC. Translating it yields CASGFDYGYTF.

The table lists this clone with a count of one. This chain joins TRBV29-1 and TRBJ2-5; 12 nucleotides match TRBD2. Germline V gene data show CDR1 as SQVTM and CDR2 as ANQGSEA. V gave up 4 bases and J gave up 5 bases; unmatched junction bases: 8. The CDR3 sequence is 15 residues long. CDR3 in amino acids: CSVGSSGGAGETQYF. CDR3 DNA: TGCAGCGTTGGTTCTAGCGGGGGGGCCGGGGAGACCCAGTACTTC.

The V gene is TRBV27, the J gene TRBJ2-5; D is unresolved. Trimming shortened V by 8 bases and J by 5 bases, and 18 bases separated the two germline ends. CDR3 length equals 14 residues. CDR1 is MNHEY, CDR2 SMNVEV, per germline (reference sequence). In DNA, the CDR3 is TGTGCCAGCTGGAACCTCGGGTTGCAGGAGACCCAGTACTTC. This sequence encodes CASWNLGLQETQYF.

This clone was observed a few times. V is TRBV10-2 and J is TRBJ2-2; D is undetermined. V was cut by 5 bases and J by 6 bases, with 16 bases left in between. Germline V gene data show CDR1 as WSHSY and CDR2 as SAAADI. This CDR3 is built from 15 residues. CDR3 region: CASSQLFPPAGELFF. DNA of the CDR3: TGCGCCAGCAGTCAGCTGTTTCCCCCCGCCGGGGAGCTGTTTTTT.

A single count supports this clone. The chain couples TRBV11-1 to TRBJ2-7, with D maybe TRBD2 (5 bases). The germline CDR1 and CDR2 sequences are SGHAT and FQDESV (reference sequence). There are 15 residues in the CDR3. V was trimmed by 8 bases and J by 2 bases, leaving 19 bases between them. The CDR3: CASSGERSGAYEQYF. The DNA of the CDR3 is TGTGCCAGCTCCGGTGAACGGAGCGGAGCCTACGAGCAGTACTTC.

The V and J genes are TRBV13 and TRBJ1-5; 7 positions agree with TRBD1. The length of the CDR3 is 17 residues. The germline V gene has CDR1 PRHDT and CDR2 FYEKMQ (reference sequence). The trim removed 4 bases at V and 7 bases at J, leaving 16 bases unmatched. This CDR3 reads CASSSKDREGGVQPQHF. CDR3 coding DNA: TGTGCCAGCAGCTCGAAAGACAGGGAAGGGGGGGTACAGCCCCAGCATTTT.

This clone turned up a few times. The genes are TRBV2 and TRBJ2-2; 7 positions agree with TRBD2. CDR1 is SNHLY and CDR2 is FYNNEI in the germline V gene. CDR3 length equals 14 residues. J gave up 4 bases and V 6 bases, and 5 bases lay outside the gene matches. CDR3 coding DNA: TGTGCCAGCAGCCGGGACTACCTCACCGGGGAGCTGTTTTTT. This translates into CASSRDYLTGELFF.

The V and J genes are TRBV2 and TRBJ2-7; weak D call: TRBD1 (6 bases). The CDR3 is 13 amino acids. The germline gives CDR1 SNHLY, CDR2 FYNNEI. V dropped 4 bases and J dropped 5 bases, with 12 bases sitting between them. CDR3 DNA sequence: TGTGCCAGCAGTGCACAGGGAGACGACGAGCAGTACTTC. This encodes CASSAQGDDEQYF.

This clone was counted a single time. The V call is TRBV30, the J call TRBJ2-3; 8 bases are a match to TRBD1. The CDR3 length is 14 residues. Germline loops: CDR1 GTSNPN, CDR2 SVGIG (reference sequence). With V trimmed by 3 bases and J by 4 bases, 6 bases remained unmatched. CDR3 nucleotide sequence: TGTGCCTGGAGGGGGACAGGAGGCCCAGATACGCAGTATTTT. As protein: CAWRGTGGPDTQYF.

This clone has just a few counts. The chain has TRBV5-1 and TRBJ1-3; 10 nucleotides line up with TRBD1. The CDR3 runs to 15 residues. CDR1 SGHRS and CDR2 YFSETQ come from the germline V gene. J lost 4 bases, V lost 3 bases, and 4 bases had no gene match. The CDR3 region has the DNA TGCGCCAGCAGCTCGACAGGGGGCGGAGGAAACACCATATATTTT. This codes for CASSSTGGGGNTIYF.

This clone showed up many times. This sample also contains other DNA sequences that code for the same CDR3. V usage is TRBV7-6 and J usage is TRBJ2-3; no clear D gene. Trimming took 5 bases from V and 3 from J, leaving 6 bases between them. The V gene's germline CDR1 is SGHVS and CDR2 FNYEAQ. The CDR3 length is 12 residues. The CDR3 reads CASSLSTDTQYF. The CDR3 nucleotides are TGTGCCAGCAGCCTGTCGACAGATACGCAGTATTTT.

J is TRBJ2-1 and V is TRBV15; 7 bases agree with TRBD2. The junction had 6 bases not matched to a gene; V was cut back by 1 base and J by 0 bases. The germline CDR1 and CDR2 sequences are LNHNV and YYDKDF (reference sequence). The CDR3 spans 17 residues. The CDR3 DNA reads as TGTGCCACCAGCAGAGTGCTAGCGGTTAGCTCCTACAATGAGCAGTTCTTC. It specifies CATSRVLAVSSYNEQFF.

The rearrangement joins TRBV2 to TRBJ1-6; D is possibly TRBD1 (6 bases). The CDR3 spans 15 residues. Germline CDR1 reads SNHLY; CDR2 reads FYNNEI. Trimming left V 1 base short and J 9 bases short, with 13 bases between. Here the CDR3 reads CASSEEGVSTSPLHF. For the CDR3, the DNA is TGTGCCAGCAGTGAAGAGGGGGTTTCTACTTCACCCCTCCACTTT.

The V call is TRBV7-2, the J call TRBJ1-2; 8 bases line up with TRBD1. Germline V CDR1 and CDR2: SGHTA, FQGNSA. The CDR3 extends over 16 amino acids. J lost 0 bases, V lost 5 bases, and 8 bases had no gene match. The CDR3 nucleotides read TGTGCCAGCAGCGCAAAGGTACAGGGGGCTAACTATGGCTACACCTTC. Protein: CASSAKVQGANYGYTF.